This T cell receptor beta chain was captured in a study of T cell responses to AZD1222 COVID-19 vaccine. With respect to this clone: Its antigen remains unidentified.

V shed 3 bases and J shed 4 bases, with 13 bases lying between them. The germline V gene encodes CDR1 SGHTA and CDR2 FQGTGA. This CDR3 is built from 15 residues. Regarding the study as a whole: Females made up more of the donors, who were largely white British, and clonal diversity may have come out too low. Dominant at 160-218 and 743-854, vaccine-associated CD4 TCRs also spanned spike. It was only a handful of AZD1222 recipients who were seropositive at baseline. Two AZD1222 doses significantly raised spike-specific TCR breadth and depth over controls.

The method was immunoSEQ multiplex PCR; TCRdb's version includes in-frame clones alone and lacks a portion of them. The sample consists of 130,000 or so clones, approximately 90% of them appearing once. V usage is TRBV7-3 and J usage is TRBJ1-3; no firm D call. The sample here was peripheral blood, taken on day 0 of AZD1222 vaccination. This TCR was sampled from an adult in good health. Written as DNA, the CDR3 is TGTGCCAGCAGCTTTAGTGGAGGGCGAGGAAACACCATATATTTT. Protein product: CASSFSGGRGNTIYF.